This record looks at one T cell receptor beta chain sequence and its context. RNA served as the template for amplifying TCR beta CDR3 regions. Second-round multiplex PCR followed a first-round RT-PCR using HTBI primers. TCRdb re-called the multiplex PCR reads with MiXCR, one entry per CDR3 protein. The data contain some 160,000 distinct CDR3 sequences, roughly 36% of them seen just once; the ten biggest clones take up nearly 9%. V shed 6 bases and J shed 0 bases, with 9 bases lying between them. The germline gives CDR1 MDHEN, CDR2 SYDVKM. The CDR3 length is 13 residues. The sample belongs to a study of Graves' ophthalmopathy and Graves' hyperthyroidism. All donors with ophthalmopathy were recorded as having moderate-to-severe activity, CAS ≥3, NOSPECS ≥4 and a duration under 3 months.

The TCR sequence derives from a man in his thirties or forties with Graves' ophthalmopathy. Input material: peripheral blood. The V call is TRBV28, the J call TRBJ2-7; D unclear. CDR3 sequence (DNA): TGTGCCAGCAGATCTAGGAGCTCCTACGAGCAGTACTTC. Translated, it gives CASRSRSSYEQYF.